Presented here are 4 T cell receptor beta chains from one specimen sequenced in a study of CD8 T cells in ankylosing spondylitis. General observations from the study: Roughly eight highly homologous variants made up a TCR beta motif that seemed to typify ankylosing spondylitis blood.

From the 5' RACE reads, TCRdb called clonotypes with MiXCR, one entry per CDR3 protein. Of some 700,000 distinct CDR3 sequences in the sample, around 20% were seen once. For these receptors, no antigen is known. Specimen: blood, either unsorted or a sorted T cell fraction (not recorded which). The receptors derive from a male donor with ankylosing spondylitis.

This clonotype was observed a few times. V and J are TRBV6-1 and TRBJ1-1; TRBD1 is a possible D gene (6 bases). Germline assignment: CDR1 MNHNS and CDR2 SASEGT. Deletions cut 7 bases from V and 10 bases from J, with 19 bases between. The CDR3 has 13 amino acids. CDR3 residues: CASTPGAQGVAFF. Written as DNA, the CDR3 is TGTGCCAGCACCCCGGGGGCACAGGGAGTAGCTTTCTTT.

This CDR3 is CAWTASGGYNEQFF. CDR3 in DNA: TGTGCCTGGACAGCTAGCGGAGGTTACAATGAGCAGTTCTTC. J is TRBJ2-1 and V is TRBV30; 7 nucleotides match TRBD2. The CDR3 has 14 amino acids. V lost 4 bases, J lost 4 bases, and 7 bases stayed unmatched. The germline V gene has CDR1 GTSNPN and CDR2 SVGIG (reference sequence).

CDR3 coding DNA: TGCAGTGCTATAGCGGAAACCTACGAGCAGTACTTC. Amino acid sequence: CSAIAETYEQYF. The chain employs TRBV20-1 and TRBJ2-7, with a tentative D call TRBD2 (6 bases). The CDR3 is made up of 12 amino acids. V was clipped by 4 bases and J by 2 bases, with 9 bases between them. Looked up from germline, CDR1 is DFQATT and CDR2 is SNEGSKA (reference sequence).

This clonotype occurred a few times. The chain joins TRBV20-1 to TRBJ2-3; perhaps TRBD1 as D (5 bases). V was trimmed by 3 bases and J by 0 bases, leaving 19 bases between them. CDR3 length: 17 residues. CDR1 DFQATT and CDR2 SNEGSKA come from the germline V gene (reference sequence). CDR3 sequence reads: CSASPGLMWVSTDTQYF. CDR3 coding DNA: TGCAGTGCTAGCCCAGGGTTAATGTGGGTCAGCACAGATACGCAGTATTTT.